This T cell receptor (beta chain) was retrieved from a study of long-term antiretroviral therapy in people with HIV. The CDR3 is 14 amino acids. Germline loops: CDR1 MDHEN, CDR2 SYDVKM. With 4 bases removed from V and 0 bases from J, the gap between germline ends came to 6 bases. The assay used was immunoSEQ (version v3.0), run at survey level. Data came from immunoSEQ multiplex PCR; TCRdb stores just in-frame clones and leaves some out. The sample records tens of thousands of clones, about 80% being singletons. Every one of the participants with HIV received treatment in the United States. Notes on the study in general: The study found narrower CDR3 length ranges in HIV repertoires than in controls. ART was followed by higher diversity that remained below transplant donor controls. Dominance of pre-ART expanded clones persisted, fluctuating and often declining after ART.

Only one count was recorded for this clone. The target antigen is unknown. The origin of this receptor is a young man with HIV. The material was unsorted PBMCs, obtained 0.7 years before starting antiretroviral therapy. This sequence joins TRBV28 and TRBJ1-4, with no clear D. CDR3 DNA: TGTGCCAGCAGTTCCAGTGCAACTAATGAAAAACTGTTTTTT. The encoded protein is CASSSSATNEKLFF.